The next 8 T cell receptor beta chains were all read from a single sample in a study of cytomegalovirus exposure and HLA in healthy donors (dated by TCRdb to 2016 to 2017). The protocol used for the library was the immunoSEQ multiplex PCR assay. In its TCRdb copy, this immuneACCESS table keeps in-frame sequences only and misses some clones. Where compared with another copy, unresolved V genes explain less than half of these, and the others have no known cause. The table for this sample lists almost 75,000 clones; around four fifths of them were counted only once. Around 3% of the sample is in the top ten clones. Input material: PBMCs. Receptor source: a man aged 25-40 years in good health and CMV-seronegative.

The chain combines TRBV27 with TRBJ2-5; D perhaps matches TRBD2 (6 bases). The CDR3 length is 13 residues. Trimming took 3 bases from V and 6 from J, leaving 11 bases between them. Germline V gene lookup returns CDR1 MNHEY and CDR2 SMNVEV (reference sequence). CDR3: CASSFGGKKTQYF. Written as DNA, the CDR3 is TGTGCCAGCAGTTTCGGGGGAAAAAAGACCCAGTACTTC.

V is TRBV6-1 and J is TRBJ2-5, with D perhaps matching TRBD2 (6 bases). With 4 bases removed from V and 4 bases from J, the gap between germline ends came to 19 bases. Germline CDR1 reads MNHNS; CDR2 reads SASEGT. The CDR3 is 16 amino acids. CDR3: CASSATWSGEGETQYF. The CDR3 DNA sequence: TGTGCCAGCAGTGCCACCTGGTCGGGGGAAGGAGAGACCCAGTACTTC.

V and J are TRBV7-3 and TRBJ2-3; no clear D gene. The CDR3 spans 14 residues. V was clipped by 3 bases and J by 2 bases, with 9 bases between them. Germline CDR1 is SGHTA and CDR2 is FQGTGA. This chain's CDR3 is CASSLIGFTDTQYF. The DNA for the CDR3 is TGTGCCAGCAGCTTGATCGGTTTCACAGATACGCAGTATTTT.

This chain uses TRBV9 with TRBJ2-2; 14 bases align to TRBD2. The CDR3 has 18 residues. V was pared by 3 bases and J by 7 bases, with 11 bases of the junction left unmatched. Germline V gene lookup returns CDR1 SGDLS and CDR2 YYNGEE. The CDR3: CASSARRTSGRWHGELFF. The DNA for the CDR3 is TGTGCCAGCAGCGCCCGTAGGACTAGCGGGAGGTGGCACGGGGAGCTGTTTTTT.

This clone was observed a single time. The V call is TRBV6-5, the J call TRBJ2-7, with D possibly matching TRBD1 (6 bases). Germline V gene data show CDR1 as MNHEY and CDR2 as SVGAGI. The V end was cut by 2 bases, the J end by 6 bases, with 14 bases between. CDR3 length equals 14 residues. This CDR3 reads CASSYGRTGTEQYF. The CDR3 DNA reads TGTGCCAGCAGTTACGGGAGAACAGGGACCGAGCAGTACTTC.

This chain joins TRBV27 and TRBJ1-2, with TRBD1 matching over 8 bases. Looked up from germline, CDR1 is MNHEY and CDR2 is SMNVEV (reference sequence). The J segment lost 8 bases and the V segment lost 4 bases, leaving 12 bases of the junction unmatched. The CDR3 sequence is 15 residues long. CDR3: CASSSYRDRLAGYTF. The CDR3, as DNA: TGTGCCAGCAGTTCATACCGGGACAGGCTGGCGGGCTACACCTTC.

The chain carries TRBV27 and TRBJ2-5, with 8 bases matching TRBD2. The CDR3 runs 15 residues. Germline V lookup: CDR1 MNHEY, CDR2 SMNVEV (reference sequence). V was clipped by 3 bases and J by 2 bases; unmatched bases: 5. For the CDR3, the DNA is TGTGCCAGCAGTTTCCGGGGGGGCGGGCAAGAGACCCAGTACTTC. This codes for CASSFRGGGQETQYF.

The V gene is TRBV11-2, the J gene TRBJ1-1; 8 nucleotides align to TRBD1. V lost 3 bases, J lost 1 base, and 1 base stayed unmatched. The CDR3 has 14 residues. Germline CDR1 and CDR2: SGHAT and FQNNGV. CDR3 amino acids: CASSFGQGNTEAFF. CDR3 coding DNA: TGTGCCAGCAGCTTCGGACAGGGGAACACTGAAGCTTTCTTT.